What follows describes a single T cell receptor (beta chain). The target antigen is unknown. The assay was immunoSEQ multiplex PCR, and TCRdb's table has in-frame clones only and misses some. Here the sample spans 90,000 to 130,000 clones, around 87% being singletons. Per germline, CDR1 MNHEY and CDR2 SVGAGI. The J segment lost 4 bases and the V segment lost 8 bases, leaving 5 bases of the junction unmatched. The CDR3 sequence is 14 residues long. CD4+CD25+CD127- Tregs, CD4+CD25- non-Tregs, CD4 and CD8 cells were sorted. These data are taken from a study of Tregs in tolerant kidney transplant recipients. Study-wide points: Antigen-driven expansion was suggested because donor-specific Tregs expanded more than all Tregs in tolerant patients. The most relevant donor-specific Treg TCRbeta repertoire apparently came from expansion with activated donor B cells.

V and J are TRBV6-5 and TRBJ2-1, with 10 bases lining up with TRBD2. Specimen: CD4+ T cells from blood, collected before the transplant. The sequence was obtained from a human donor who received a combined kidney and bone marrow transplant. CDR3 residues: CASSGSGGYNEQFF. In nucleotides, the CDR3 is TGTGCCAGCTCTGGTAGCGGGGGGTACAATGAGCAGTTCTTC.